This T cell receptor (beta chain) originates from a study of CD8+ T cells in alopecia areata. It was cDNA, reverse transcribed from extracted RNA, that served as the sequencing template. Measured with immunoSEQ multiplex PCR; TCRdb has only the in-frame clones, and not every one. This table has about 270,000 clones, 60% appearing once. Study outcomes and limitations: Tofacitinib significantly decreased scalp clonality and expanded CD8+ clones among top 100. Sequencing of scalp samples also includes resident alphabeta T cells from normal skin.

As concerns this clone: No antigen is known for it.

The treatment denotes: oral pan-JAK inhibitor, 5-10 mg twice daily. Researchers gathered lesional scalp punch biopsies and peripheral blood from patients with alopecia areata. CDR3 length: 13 residues. Germline-derived CDR1 and CDR2 are SQVTM and ANQGSEA. After removal of 2 bases from V and 5 bases from J, the junction contained 2 bases not matched to a gene. The sequence was obtained from a human donor with alopecia areata. The specimen was CD4+ T cells sorted from blood, collected around week 54, from a patient treated with tofacitinib. V gene TRBV29-1 combines with J gene TRBJ2-5; 10 bases align to TRBD2. In DNA form, the CDR3 reads TGCAGCGTTGAACTAGCGGGGGTTGAGACCCAGTACTTC. It specifies CSVELAGVETQYF.